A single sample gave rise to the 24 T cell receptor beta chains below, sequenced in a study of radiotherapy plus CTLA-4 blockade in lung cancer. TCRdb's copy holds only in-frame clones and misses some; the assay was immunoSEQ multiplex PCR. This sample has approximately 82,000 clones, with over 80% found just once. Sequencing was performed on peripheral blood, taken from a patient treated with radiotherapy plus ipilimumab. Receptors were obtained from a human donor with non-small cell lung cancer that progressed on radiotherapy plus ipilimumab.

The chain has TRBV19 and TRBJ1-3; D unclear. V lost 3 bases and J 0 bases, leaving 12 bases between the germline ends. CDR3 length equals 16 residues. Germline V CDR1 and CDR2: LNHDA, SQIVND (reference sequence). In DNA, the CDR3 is TGTGCCAGTAGTATCCGAAGGCTGCGCTCTGGAAACACCATATATTTT. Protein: CASSIRRLRSGNTIYF.

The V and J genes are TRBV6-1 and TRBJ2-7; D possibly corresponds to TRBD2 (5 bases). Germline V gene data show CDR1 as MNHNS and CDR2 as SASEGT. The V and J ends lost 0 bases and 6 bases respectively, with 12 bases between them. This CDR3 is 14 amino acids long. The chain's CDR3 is CASSEAGDEGEQYF. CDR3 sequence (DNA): TGTGCCAGCAGTGAAGCGGGTGACGAGGGCGAGCAGTACTTC.

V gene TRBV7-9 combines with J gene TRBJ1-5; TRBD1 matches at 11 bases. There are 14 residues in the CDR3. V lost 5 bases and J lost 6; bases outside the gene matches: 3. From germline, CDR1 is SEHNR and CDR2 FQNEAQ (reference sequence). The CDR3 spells CASSRGQGVQPQHF. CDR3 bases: TGTGCCAGCAGCCGGGGACAGGGGGTTCAGCCCCAGCATTTT.

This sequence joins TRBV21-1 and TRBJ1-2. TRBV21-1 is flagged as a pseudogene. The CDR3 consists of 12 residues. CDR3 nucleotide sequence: TGTGCCAGCGGACGGTCGGACTATGGCTACACCTTC. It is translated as CASGRSDYGYTF.

CDR3 amino acids: CASSLGQLYEQYF. The DNA of the CDR3 is TGCGCCAGCAGCCTGGGACAGCTCTACGAGCAGTACTTC. The chain has TRBV5-1 and TRBJ2-7; 7 bases are a match to TRBD1. The J segment lost 3 bases and the V segment lost 4 bases, leaving 4 bases of the junction unmatched. This CDR3 has 13 amino acids. Germline CDR1 SGHRS, CDR2 YFSETQ.

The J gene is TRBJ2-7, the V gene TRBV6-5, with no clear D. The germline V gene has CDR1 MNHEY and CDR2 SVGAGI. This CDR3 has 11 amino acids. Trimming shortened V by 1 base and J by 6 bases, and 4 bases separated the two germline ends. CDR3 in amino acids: CASSYLSEQYF. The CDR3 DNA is TGTGCCAGCAGTTACTTATCCGAGCAGTACTTC.

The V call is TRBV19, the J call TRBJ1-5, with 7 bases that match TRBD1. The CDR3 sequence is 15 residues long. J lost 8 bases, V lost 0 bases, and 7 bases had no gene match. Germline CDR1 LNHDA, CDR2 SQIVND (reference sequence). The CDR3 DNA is TGTGCCAGTAGTATAGACAGGGGGGCGAGTGAGCCCCAGCATTTT. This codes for CASSIDRGASEPQHF.

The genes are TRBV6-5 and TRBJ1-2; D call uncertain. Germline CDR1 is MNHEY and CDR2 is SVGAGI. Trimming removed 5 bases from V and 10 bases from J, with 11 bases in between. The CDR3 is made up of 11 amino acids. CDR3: CASSTLSNYTF. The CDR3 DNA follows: TGTGCCAGCAGTACCCTATCGAACTACACCTTC.

In nucleotides, the CDR3 is TGTGCCAGCAGCCCCGGGGGGGGCCGAATGAACACTGAAGCTTTCTTT. Translating it yields CASSPGGGRMNTEAFF. The chain recombines TRBV5-4 with TRBJ1-1, with a tentative D call TRBD1 (6 bases). The CDR3 sequence is 16 residues long. V lost 4 bases, J lost 0 bases, and 16 bases lay in between. Germline V gives CDR1 SGHNT, CDR2 YYREEE (reference sequence).

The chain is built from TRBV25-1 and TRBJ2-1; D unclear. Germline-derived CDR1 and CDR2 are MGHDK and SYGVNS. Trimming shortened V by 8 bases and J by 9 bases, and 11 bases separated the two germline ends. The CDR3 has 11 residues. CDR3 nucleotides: TGTGCCAGCGGCCTCTATAGTGAGCAGTTCTTC. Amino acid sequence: CASGLYSEQFF.

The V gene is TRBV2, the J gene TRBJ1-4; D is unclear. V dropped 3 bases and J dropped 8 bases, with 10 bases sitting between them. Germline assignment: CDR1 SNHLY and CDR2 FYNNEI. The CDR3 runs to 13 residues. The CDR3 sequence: CASSEMGQEKLFF. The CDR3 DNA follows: TGTGCCAGCAGTGAGATGGGTCAGGAAAAACTGTTTTTT.

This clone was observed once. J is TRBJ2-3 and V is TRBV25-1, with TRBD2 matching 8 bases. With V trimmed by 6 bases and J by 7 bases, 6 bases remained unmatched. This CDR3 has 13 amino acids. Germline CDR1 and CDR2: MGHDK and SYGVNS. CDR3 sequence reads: CASRQAGAHTQYF. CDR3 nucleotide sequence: TGTGCCAGCAGGCAAGCGGGGGCCCATACGCAGTATTTT.

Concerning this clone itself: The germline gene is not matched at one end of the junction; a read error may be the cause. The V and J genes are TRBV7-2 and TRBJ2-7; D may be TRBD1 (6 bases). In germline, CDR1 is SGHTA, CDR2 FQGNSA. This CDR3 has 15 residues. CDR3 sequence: CANSPKRQVAYEQYF. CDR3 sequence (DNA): TGTGCCAACAGCCCCAAACGACAGGTAGCCTACGAGCAGTACTTC.

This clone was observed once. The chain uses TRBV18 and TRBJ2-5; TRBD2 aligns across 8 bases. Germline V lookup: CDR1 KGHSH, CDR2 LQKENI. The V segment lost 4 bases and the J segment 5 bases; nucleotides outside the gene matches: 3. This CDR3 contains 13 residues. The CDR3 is CASSLGLGETQYF. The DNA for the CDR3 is TGTGCCAGCTCACTGGGACTAGGGGAGACCCAGTACTTC.

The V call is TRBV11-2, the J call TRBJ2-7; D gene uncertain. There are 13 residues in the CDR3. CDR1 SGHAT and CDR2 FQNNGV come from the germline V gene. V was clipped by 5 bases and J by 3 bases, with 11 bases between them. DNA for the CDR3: TGTGCCAGCAGCGCCCAGCCCGACTACGAGCAGTACTTC. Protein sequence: CASSAQPDYEQYF.

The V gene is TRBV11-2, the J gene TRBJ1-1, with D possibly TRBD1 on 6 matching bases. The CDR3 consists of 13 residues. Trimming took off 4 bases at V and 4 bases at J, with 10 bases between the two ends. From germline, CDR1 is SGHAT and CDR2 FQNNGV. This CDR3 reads CASSSYRATEAFF. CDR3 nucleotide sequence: TGTGCCAGCAGCTCCTACAGGGCCACTGAAGCTTTCTTT. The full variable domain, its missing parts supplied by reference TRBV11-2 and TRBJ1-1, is EAGVAQSPRYKIIEKRQSVAFWCNPISGHATLYWYQQILGQGPKLLIQFQNNGVVDDSQLPKDRFSAERLKGVDSTLKIQPAKLEDSAVYLCASSSYRATEAFFGQGTRLTVV.

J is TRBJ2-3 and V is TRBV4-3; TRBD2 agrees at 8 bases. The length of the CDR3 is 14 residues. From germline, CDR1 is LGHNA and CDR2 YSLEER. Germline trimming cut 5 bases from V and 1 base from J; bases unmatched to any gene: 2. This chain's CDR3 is CASSNGGGTDTQYF. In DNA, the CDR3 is TGCGCCAGCAGCAACGGGGGGGGCACAGATACGCAGTATTTT.

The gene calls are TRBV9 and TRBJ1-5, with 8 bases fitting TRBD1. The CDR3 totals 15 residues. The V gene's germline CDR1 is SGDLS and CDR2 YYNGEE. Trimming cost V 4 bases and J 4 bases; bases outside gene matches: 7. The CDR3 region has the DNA TGTGCCAGCAGCTATGGACAGGGCAATAATCAGCCCCAGCATTTT. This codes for CASSYGQGNNQPQHF.

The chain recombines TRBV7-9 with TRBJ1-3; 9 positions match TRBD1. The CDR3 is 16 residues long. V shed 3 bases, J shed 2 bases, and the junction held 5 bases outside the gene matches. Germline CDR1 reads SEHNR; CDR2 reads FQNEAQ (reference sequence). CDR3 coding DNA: TGTGCCAGCAGCTTCCATCGGGACAGGGCTGGAAACACCATATATTTT. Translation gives CASSFHRDRAGNTIYF.

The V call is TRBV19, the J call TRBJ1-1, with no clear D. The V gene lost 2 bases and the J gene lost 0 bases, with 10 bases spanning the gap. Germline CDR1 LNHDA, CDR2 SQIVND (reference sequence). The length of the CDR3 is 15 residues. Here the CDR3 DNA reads TGTGCCAGTAGTATACAGAATCGCATGAACACTGAAGCTTTCTTT. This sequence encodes CASSIQNRMNTEAFF.

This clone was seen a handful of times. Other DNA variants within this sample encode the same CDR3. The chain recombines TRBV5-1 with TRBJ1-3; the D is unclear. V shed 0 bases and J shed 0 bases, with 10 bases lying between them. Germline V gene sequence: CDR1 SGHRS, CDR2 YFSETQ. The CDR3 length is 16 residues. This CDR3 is CASSLAAGSSGNTIYF. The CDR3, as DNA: TGCGCCAGCAGCTTGGCGGCAGGCAGCTCTGGAAACACCATATATTTT.

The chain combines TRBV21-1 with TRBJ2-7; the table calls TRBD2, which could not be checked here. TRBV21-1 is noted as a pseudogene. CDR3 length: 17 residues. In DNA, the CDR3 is TGTGCCAGCAGCAAAATTAGGGGACTAGCGGGAGGTTGCGAGCAGTACTTC. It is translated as CASSKIRGLAGGCEQYF.

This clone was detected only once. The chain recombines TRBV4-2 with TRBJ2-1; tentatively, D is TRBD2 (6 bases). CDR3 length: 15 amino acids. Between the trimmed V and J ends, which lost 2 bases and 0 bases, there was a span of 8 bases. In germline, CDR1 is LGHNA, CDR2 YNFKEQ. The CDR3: CASSQLASSYNEQFF. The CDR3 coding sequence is TGTGCCAGCAGCCAACTAGCGAGCTCCTACAATGAGCAGTTCTTC.

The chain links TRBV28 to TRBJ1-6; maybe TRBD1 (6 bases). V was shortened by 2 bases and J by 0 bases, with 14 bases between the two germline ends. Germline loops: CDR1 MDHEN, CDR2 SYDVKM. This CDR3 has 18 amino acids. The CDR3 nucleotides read TGTGCCAGCAGTTTAGAGGGGGGCGGCATCTCCTATAATTCACCCCTCCACTTT. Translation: CASSLEGGGISYNSPLHF.